This T cell receptor beta chain was identified during a study of T cell responses to AZD1222 COVID-19 vaccine. The study's findings and limits: Clonal diversity may have been underestimated in mostly white British donors. Just 6 or 7 AZD1222 recipients were seropositive at baseline. The reported proportion of spike-specific TCRs targeting unmutated variant regions was nearly half. Vaccine-related CD4 TCRs covered spike, predominating at 160-218 and 743-854.

The CDR3 totals 11 residues. Germline V gene sequence: CDR1 GTSNPN, CDR2 SVGIG (reference sequence). V dropped 8 bases and J dropped 7; count of bases not matched to a gene: 6. Only one count was recorded for this clone. Its specificity is not known. Method: immunoSEQ multiplex PCR; TCRdb's copy keeps in-frame clones and lacks some. The table shows roughly 35,000 clones, with approximately 86% occurring only once. The TCR sequence derives from an adult in good health. Sample: peripheral blood, taken on day 0 of AZD1222 vaccination. The rearrangement uses TRBV30 and TRBJ1-2; TRBD1 matches 8 bases. CDR3 amino acids: CAGQGESGYTF. As DNA, the CDR3 is TGTGCCGGACAGGGTGAAAGTGGCTACACCTTC.